Below, 18 T cell receptor beta chains from the same sample are listed, as sequenced in a study of blood T cell repertoires in COVID-19. Generated by immunoSEQ multiplex PCR, the TCRdb table keeps only in-frame clones and is missing some. Of 67,000 or so clones listed, about 80% are singletons. Material for sequencing was peripheral blood. The source of these receptors is a woman in her 70s with acute or convalescent COVID-19.

The chain links TRBV18 to TRBJ2-3; no firm D call. Trimming removed 3 bases at V and 4 bases at J, with 11 bases between. Germline V gene lookup returns CDR1 KGHSH and CDR2 LQKENI. The CDR3 length is 14 residues. As DNA, the CDR3 is TGTGCCAGCTCACCCTCGACAAGCCCAGATACGCAGTATTTT. As protein: CASSPSTSPDTQYF.

The chain couples TRBV18 to TRBJ1-1; D uncertain. Germline-derived CDR1 and CDR2 are KGHSH and LQKENI. The V and J ends lost 2 bases and 0 bases respectively, with 4 bases between them. The CDR3 sequence is 13 residues long. The CDR3 here is CASSPIMNTEAFF. The CDR3 nucleotides read TGTGCCAGCTCACCAATAATGAACACTGAAGCTTTCTTT.

V is TRBV12-3 or TRBV12-4 and J is TRBJ2-7; D possibly corresponds to TRBD1 (5 bases). The ends were cut back, 1 base at V and 2 bases at J, with 6 bases in the middle. The CDR3 is 13 residues long. The CDR3 protein is CASSLGGPYEQYF. The CDR3 DNA reads as TGTGCCAGCAGTTTAGGGGGCCCCTACGAGCAGTACTTC.

The gene calls are TRBV18 and TRBJ2-2, with D possibly TRBD2 on 6 matching bases. V was clipped by 3 bases and J by 5 bases, with 16 bases between them. The CDR3 sequence is 16 residues long. In germline, CDR1 is KGHSH, CDR2 LQKENI. The CDR3 here is CASSPQTGDVTGELFF. The CDR3, as DNA: TGTGCCAGCTCACCCCAGACGGGGGACGTAACCGGGGAGCTGTTTTTT.

The chain uses TRBV19 and TRBJ2-5, with D unclear. V shed 5 bases and J shed 1 base, with 8 bases lying between them. This CDR3 contains 13 residues. Per germline, CDR1 LNHDA and CDR2 SQIVND (reference sequence). Here the CDR3 reads CASSPTSQETQYF. CDR3 coding DNA: TGTGCCAGTAGTCCCACTTCCCAAGAGACCCAGTACTTC.

This chain joins TRBV6-2 or TRBV6-3 and TRBJ2-2; 10 nucleotides agree with TRBD2. CDR1 and CDR2 from the germline V gene are MNHEY and SVGEGT. CDR3 size: 16 residues. After removal of 5 bases from V and 3 bases from J, the junction contained 6 bases not matched to a gene. The CDR3 DNA is TGTGCCAGCAGTCTTATTCTAGCGGGGGACACCGGGGAGCTGTTTTTT. Translating gives CASSLILAGDTGELFF.

The chain carries TRBV5-1 and TRBJ1-5, with 7 bases that match TRBD1. V shed 0 bases and J 4 bases; nucleotides not matched to a gene: 7. Germline CDR1 is SGHRS and CDR2 is YFSETQ. This CDR3 is built from 16 residues. The DNA for the CDR3 is TGCGCCAGCAGCTTGGATCACAGGGGAGGAAATCAGCCCCAGCATTTT. Translation: CASSLDHRGGNQPQHF.

J is TRBJ1-2 and V is TRBV29-1; no clear D. The CDR3 length is 14 residues. The germline V gene has CDR1 SQVTM and CDR2 ANQGSEA. V lost 0 bases and J lost 4, with 12 bases in between. The CDR3 coding sequence is TGCAGCGTTGAAGATCCGTTGTCGGGCTATGGCTACACCTTC. This codes for CSVEDPLSGYGYTF.

The V gene is TRBV6-5, the J gene TRBJ2-5; no firm D call. This CDR3 spans 15 amino acids. Trimming took 11 bases from V and 2 from J, leaving 21 bases between them. Germline V CDR1 and CDR2: MNHEY, SVGAGI. Here the CDR3 DNA reads TGTGCCTCCACGAGTCACAGACCAAGTCAAGAGACCCAGTACTTC. Its translation: CASTSHRPSQETQYF.

V and J are TRBV6-2 or TRBV6-3 and TRBJ2-5; D possibly corresponds to TRBD1 (5 bases). This CDR3 spans 14 amino acids. The V and J ends lost 0 bases and 3 bases respectively, with 8 bases between them. CDR1 is MNHEY and CDR2 is SVGEGT in the germline V gene. The CDR3 loop reads CASSYSRVKETQYF. The CDR3 DNA sequence: TGTGCCAGCAGTTACTCCAGGGTTAAAGAGACCCAGTACTTC.

The chain uses TRBV12-3 or TRBV12-4 and TRBJ2-5, with a possible D match to TRBD2 (5 bases). V lost 6 bases and J 8 bases, leaving 16 bases between the germline ends. The CDR3 length is 13 residues. The CDR3 DNA follows: TGTGCCAGCAGCCTAGCCGGGCTCTCCACCCAGTACTTC. This encodes CASSLAGLSTQYF.

This sequence joins TRBV5-1 and TRBJ1-4; tentative D call: TRBD1 (5 bases). There are 14 residues in the CDR3. CDR1 is SGHRS, CDR2 YFSETQ, per germline. The ends were cut back, 0 bases at V and 3 bases at J, with 6 bases in the middle. Here the CDR3 DNA reads TGCGCCAGCAGCTTGGGGGACTCTAATGAAAAACTGTTTTTT. It is translated as CASSLGDSNEKLFF.

V is TRBV10-1 and J is TRBJ2-3; 9 nucleotides align to TRBD2. Per germline, CDR1 WNHNN and CDR2 SYGVQD (reference sequence). The length of the CDR3 is 15 residues. Trimming took 7 bases from V and 4 from J; bases not matched to a gene: 9. The CDR3 coding sequence is TGCGCCAGCAAGTGTTTAGCGGGAGTTTCAGATACGCAGTATTTT. Encoded protein: CASKCLAGVSDTQYF.

This rearrangement joins TRBV2 to TRBJ1-1; possibly TRBD1 for D (6 bases). CDR3 length: 13 residues. The germline gives CDR1 SNHLY, CDR2 FYNNEI. Trimming shortened V by 5 bases and J by 5 bases, and 12 bases separated the two germline ends. CDR3 region: CASSPQGLTEAFF. CDR3 bases: TGTGCCAGCAGTCCGCAGGGGCTTACTGAAGCTTTCTTT.

Only one count was recorded for this clone. The chain links TRBV18 to TRBJ2-1; no clear D gene. Germline CDR1 is KGHSH and CDR2 is LQKENI. The CDR3 has 15 residues. V was shortened by 3 bases and J by 0 bases, with 9 bases between the two germline ends. The CDR3 here is CASSPVESSYNEQFF. Here the CDR3 DNA reads TGTGCCAGCTCACCGGTGGAGAGCTCCTACAATGAGCAGTTCTTC.

This clone is a singleton in its sample. CDR3 nucleotides: TGTGCCAGCAGTTCGCTCGACAGCGTCGACATTCAGTACTTC. Its translation: CASSSLDSVDIQYF. The J gene is TRBJ2-4, the V gene TRBV6-2 or TRBV6-3; possible D gene TRBD1, 5 bases. The germline CDR1 and CDR2 sequences are MNHEY and SVGEGT. The V end was cut by 4 bases, the J end by 8 bases, with 15 bases between. This CDR3 has 14 residues.

The chain has TRBV18 and TRBJ2-5; D not resolved. V gave up 2 bases and J gave up 5 bases, with 9 bases separating them. The length of the CDR3 is 13 residues. From germline, CDR1 is KGHSH and CDR2 LQKENI. The CDR3 DNA sequence: TGTGCCAGCTCACCAGGGCGAGTGGAGACCCAGTACTTC. Its translation is CASSPGRVETQYF. Complete variable domain (other parts from reference TRBV18 and TRBJ2-5): NAGVMQNPRHLVRRRGQEARLRCSPMKGHSHVYWYRQLPEEGLKFMVYLQKENIIDESGMPKERFSAEFPKEGPSILRIQQVVRGDSAAYFCASSPGRVETQYFGPGTRLLVL.

This sequence joins TRBV5-1 and TRBJ1-1; D is unclear. CDR1 is SGHRS and CDR2 is YFSETQ in the germline V gene. The length of the CDR3 is 14 residues. Trimming pared 2 bases from V and 12 bases from J, leaving 20 bases between. The DNA of the CDR3 is TGCGCCAGCAGCTTAACCGGGGAGATGATATTATCTTTCTTT. It encodes CASSLTGEMILSFF.